This TCR beta chain was documented in a study of T cells in tuberculosis. As for the study in general: CD1B tetramers identified T cells specific for mycobacterial lipid GMM.

As for time point: new active TB diagnosis, blood taken before or within 7 days of starting treatment. Each donor contributed about 110,000 T cells on average, unsorted. Sequencing was performed with immunoSEQ multiplex PCR; in TCRdb, only in-frame clones are kept and a portion is missing. The sample yields about 34,000 clones, roughly 93% seen once. CDR3 length: 18 residues. Germline V gene sequence: CDR1 MNHEY, CDR2 SMNVEV (reference sequence). Germline trimming cut 5 bases from V and 3 bases from J; bases unmatched to any gene: 13. This TCR came from an adult with tuberculosis. Sequenced material: PBMCs, taken at tuberculosis diagnosis. The chain couples TRBV27 to TRBJ2-1; 10 nucleotides align to TRBD1. The CDR3 nucleotides read TGTGCCAGCAGTCGAATCTTAGCCCGGGACAGGGGCTACAATGAGCAGTTCTTC. It is translated as CASSRILARDRGYNEQFF.